This T cell receptor (beta chain) was captured by sequencing in a study of T-cell memory formation after mild COVID-19. TCRdb ran MiXCR on the 5' RACE reads and lists one entry per CDR3 protein. The repertoire has hundreds of thousands of distinct CDR3 sequences, 20% of them found once; the top ten carry 9.5% to 15%. In germline, CDR1 is MNHNS, CDR2 SASEGT. After removal of 1 base from V and 3 bases from J, the junction contained 2 bases not matched to a gene. CDR3 length: 15 amino acids. The sequence came from an adult woman who had mild COVID-19 (a few samples of this study predate the infection). Cell type and time point are not known. The sequenced sample was PBMCs or a T cell subset sorted from them (not recorded which). The V gene is TRBV6-1, the J gene TRBJ2-7; 11 nucleotides match TRBD1. CDR3 DNA: TGTGCCAGCAGTGAAGTGGGGACAGGGGGCTACGAGCAGTACTTC. It translates to CASSEVGTGGYEQYF.